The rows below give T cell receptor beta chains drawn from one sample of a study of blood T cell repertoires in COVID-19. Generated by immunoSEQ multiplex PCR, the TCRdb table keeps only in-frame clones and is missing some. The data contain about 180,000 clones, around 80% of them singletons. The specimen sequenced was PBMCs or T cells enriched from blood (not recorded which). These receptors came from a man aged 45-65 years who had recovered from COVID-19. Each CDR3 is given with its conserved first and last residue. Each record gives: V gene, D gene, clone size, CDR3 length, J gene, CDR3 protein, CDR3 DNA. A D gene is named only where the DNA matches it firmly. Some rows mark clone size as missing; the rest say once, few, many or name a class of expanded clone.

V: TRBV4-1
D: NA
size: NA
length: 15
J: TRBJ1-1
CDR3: CASNQPRRQGTEAFF
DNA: TGCGCCAGCAACCAGCCTAGGCGTCAGGGGACTGAAGCTTTCTTT

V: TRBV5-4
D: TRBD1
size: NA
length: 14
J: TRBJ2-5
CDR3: CASSSTGFQKTQYF
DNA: TGTGCCAGCAGCTCGACAGGGTTTCAGAAGACCCAGTACTTC

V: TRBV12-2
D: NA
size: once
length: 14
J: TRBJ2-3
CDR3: CASRIGRAPDTQYF
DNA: TGTGCAAGTCGAATCGGGAGGGCCCCAGATACGCAGTATTTT

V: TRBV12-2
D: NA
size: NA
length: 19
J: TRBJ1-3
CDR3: CASRLAVKVGGLSGNTIYF
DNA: TGTGCAAGTCGCTTAGCGGTGAAGGTCGGCGGACTCTCTGGAAACACCATATATTTT

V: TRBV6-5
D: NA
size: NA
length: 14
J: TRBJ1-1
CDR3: CASSYLQGQSEAFF
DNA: TGTGCCAGCAGTTACCTCCAGGGCCAATCGGAAGCTTTCTTT

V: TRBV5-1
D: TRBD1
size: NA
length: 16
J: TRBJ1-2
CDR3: CASRPGTVTLDYGYTF
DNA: TGCGCCAGCAGGCCCGGGACAGTGACTCTCGACTATGGCTACACCTTC

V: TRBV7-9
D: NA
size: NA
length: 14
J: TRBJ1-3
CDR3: CASRGPDSGNTIYF
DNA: TGTGCCAGCCGAGGTCCCGACTCTGGAAACACCATATATTTT

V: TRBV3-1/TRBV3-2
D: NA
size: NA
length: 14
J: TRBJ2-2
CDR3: CASSQQGGAGELFF
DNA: TGTGCCAGCAGCCAACAGGGTGGGGCCGGGGAGCTGTTTTTT

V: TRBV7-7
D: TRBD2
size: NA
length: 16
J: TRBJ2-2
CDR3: CASSAQLAGSTGELFF
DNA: TGTGCTAGCAGCGCCCAACTAGCGGGGAGCACCGGGGAGCTGTTTTTT

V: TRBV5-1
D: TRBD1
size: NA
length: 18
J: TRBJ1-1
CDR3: CASSEQGAMLLGNTEAFF
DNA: TGCGCCAGCAGCGAACAGGGGGCGATGTTATTAGGGAACACTGAAGCTTTCTTT

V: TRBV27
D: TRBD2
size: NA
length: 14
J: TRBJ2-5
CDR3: CASSKGLAGDTQYF
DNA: TGTGCCAGCAGTAAGGGACTAGCGGGTGACACCCAGTACTTC

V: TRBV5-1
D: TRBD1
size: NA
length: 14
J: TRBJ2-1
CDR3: CASSLGGQVHEQFF
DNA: TGCGCCAGCAGCTTGGGGGGACAGGTGCATGAGCAGTTCTTC

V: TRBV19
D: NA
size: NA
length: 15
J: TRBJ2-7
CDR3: CASSPSGGGAYEQYF
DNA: TGTGCCAGTAGCCCGAGCGGCGGGGGCGCATACGAGCAGTACTTC

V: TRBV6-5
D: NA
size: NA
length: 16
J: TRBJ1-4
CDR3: CASSYSGAGGAEKLFF
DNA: TGTGCCAGCAGTTACTCTGGCGCGGGGGGAGCGGAAAAACTGTTTTTT

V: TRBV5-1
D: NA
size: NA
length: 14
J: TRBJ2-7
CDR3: CASSFDSPASEQYF
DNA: TGCGCCAGCAGCTTCGACAGCCCCGCGTCCGAGCAGTACTTC

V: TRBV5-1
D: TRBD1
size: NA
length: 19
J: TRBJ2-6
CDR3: CASSLQRQGVGSGANVLTF
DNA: TGCGCCAGCAGCTTGCAGAGACAGGGTGTGGGCTCTGGGGCCAACGTCCTGACTTTC

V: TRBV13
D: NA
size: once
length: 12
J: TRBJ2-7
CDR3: CASSLTGDEQYF
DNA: TGTGCCAGCAGCTTAACGGGGGACGAGCAGTACTTC

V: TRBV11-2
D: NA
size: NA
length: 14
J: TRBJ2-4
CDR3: CASSLVRAKNIQYF
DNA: TGTGCCAGCAGCTTAGTCAGGGCAAAAAACATTCAGTACTTC

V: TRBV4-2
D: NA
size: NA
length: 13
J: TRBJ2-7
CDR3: CASSQETAYEQYF
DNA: TGTGCCAGCAGCCAAGAGACAGCCTACGAGCAGTACTTC

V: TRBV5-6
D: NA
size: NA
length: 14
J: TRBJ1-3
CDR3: CASSSDSSGNTIYF
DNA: TGTGCCAGCAGCTCGGACAGCTCTGGAAACACCATATATTTT

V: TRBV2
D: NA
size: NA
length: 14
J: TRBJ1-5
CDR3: CASSIGRGSQPQHF
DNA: TGTGCCAGCAGTATTGGCAGGGGTTCTCAGCCCCAGCATTTT

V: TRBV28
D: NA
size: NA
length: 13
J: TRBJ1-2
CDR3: CASSPDSNYGYTF
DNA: TGTGCCAGCAGTCCAGACAGTAACTATGGCTACACCTTC

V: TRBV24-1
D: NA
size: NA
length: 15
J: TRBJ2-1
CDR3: CATSDTTQPYNEQFF
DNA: TGTGCCACCAGTGACACAACACAACCCTACAATGAGCAGTTCTTC

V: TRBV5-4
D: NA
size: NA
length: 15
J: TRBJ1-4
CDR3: CASSLDRATNEKLFF
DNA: TGTGCCAGCAGCTTGGACCGAGCAACTAATGAAAAACTGTTTTTT

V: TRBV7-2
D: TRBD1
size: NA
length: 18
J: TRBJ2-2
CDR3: CASSLASGGTGGPGELFF
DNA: TGTGCCAGCAGCTTAGCGTCAGGGGGGACAGGGGGCCCCGGGGAGCTGTTTTTT